Listed here are 12 T cell receptor beta chains from one sample, sequenced in a study of blood T cell repertoires in COVID-19. Profiled with immunoSEQ multiplex PCR; TCRdb holds only in-frame clones, not every one. The sample holds 87,000 or so clones; approximately 87% are singletons and the top ten take 7% to 9%. Sequenced sample: peripheral blood. These receptors came from a human donor with acute or convalescent COVID-19. The donor label of this sample is uncertain.

V gene TRBV19 combines with J gene TRBJ1-5; D gene unclear. The CDR3 is 16 residues long. Trimming pared 3 bases from V and 5 bases from J, leaving 17 bases between. Germline CDR1 LNHDA, CDR2 SQIVND (reference sequence). CDR3 region: CASSIWAGLRHQPQHF. The CDR3, as DNA: TGTGCCAGTAGTATTTGGGCAGGACTTAGGCATCAGCCCCAGCATTTT.

The V gene is TRBV5-1, the J gene TRBJ2-2; no clear D gene. V lost 5 bases and J lost 5, with 4 bases in between. Germline CDR1 is SGHRS and CDR2 is YFSETQ. This CDR3 spans 11 amino acids. The CDR3 here is CASRLTGELFF. The CDR3 DNA sequence: TGCGCCAGCAGATTAACCGGGGAGCTGTTTTTT.

The chain is built from TRBV4-2 and TRBJ1-2, with TRBD1 matching 8 bases. V gave up 5 bases and J gave up 4 bases; unmatched junction bases: 6. Germline CDR1 LGHNA, CDR2 YNFKEQ. The CDR3 has 14 amino acids. CDR3 nucleotide sequence: TGTGCCAGCAGCGCTTGGGGACAGGTCTATGGCTACACCTTC. This gives the protein CASSAWGQVYGYTF.

The chain joins TRBV11-2 to TRBJ1-6, with D tentatively TRBD1 (5 bases). The CDR3 is made up of 14 amino acids. Trimming pared 1 base from V and 7 bases from J, leaving 8 bases between. Germline V gene lookup returns CDR1 SGHAT and CDR2 FQNNGV. The CDR3 sequence is CASSLVGGNSPLHF. CDR3 DNA: TGTGCCAGCAGCTTAGTGGGGGGGAATTCACCCCTCCACTTT. Combining the CDR3 with reference TRBV11-2 and TRBJ1-6 gives the whole variable domain EAGVAQSPRYKIIEKRQSVAFWCNPISGHATLYWYQQILGQGPKLLIQFQNNGVVDDSQLPKDRFSAERLKGVDSTLKIQPAKLEDSAVYLCASSLVGGNSPLHFGNGTRLTVT.

V and J are TRBV7-9 and TRBJ2-7; 9 bases align to TRBD1. V was clipped by 2 bases and J by 3 bases; unmatched bases: 8. This CDR3 comprises 16 residues. Germline assignment: CDR1 SEHNR and CDR2 FQNEAQ (reference sequence). This CDR3 reads CASSLLLGTGLYEQYF. The CDR3 nucleotides read TGTGCCAGCAGCTTATTACTCGGGACAGGGCTCTACGAGCAGTACTTC.

The V and J genes are TRBV11-3 and TRBJ1-6, with unresolved D. From germline, CDR1 is SGHNT and CDR2 YENEEA. The V gene lost 1 base and the J gene lost 0 bases, with 4 bases spanning the gap. The CDR3 consists of 15 residues. The CDR3 sequence: CASSLGSSYNSPLHF. CDR3 sequence (DNA): TGTGCCAGCAGCTTAGGGAGCTCCTATAATTCACCCCTCCACTTT.

The genes are TRBV5-8 and TRBJ1-5; no clear D gene. V dropped 2 bases and J dropped 6 bases, with 6 bases sitting between them. The germline CDR1 and CDR2 sequences are SGHTS and YDEGEE. The CDR3 extends over 12 amino acids. The chain's CDR3 is CASSLRGQPQHF. As DNA, the CDR3 is TGTGCCAGCAGCTTACGGGGTCAGCCCCAGCATTTT.

The chain carries TRBV9 and TRBJ1-1, with D tentatively TRBD1 (5 bases). This CDR3 has 15 amino acids. The V and J ends lost 4 bases and 0 bases respectively, with 13 bases between them. Germline V gene sequence: CDR1 SGDLS, CDR2 YYNGEE. CDR3 protein: CASSPRAALNTEAFF. The DNA for the CDR3 is TGTGCCAGCAGCCCCAGGGCAGCCTTGAACACTGAAGCTTTCTTT.

The rearrangement joins TRBV6-2 or TRBV6-3 to TRBJ1-2, with unresolved D. The germline CDR1 and CDR2 sequences are MNHEY and SVGEGT. This CDR3 contains 14 residues. The ends were cut back, 2 bases at V and 0 bases at J, with 7 bases in the middle. The CDR3 coding sequence is TGTGCCAGCAGTTACGGCCCGCCTAACTATGGCTACACCTTC. Protein product: CASSYGPPNYGYTF.

This clone was seen just once. The chain couples TRBV19 to TRBJ1-4; 7 bases are a match to TRBD1. Trimming at V came to 5 bases and at J to 14 bases, leaving 14 bases not matched to a gene. The germline CDR1 and CDR2 sequences are LNHDA and SQIVND (reference sequence). This CDR3 has 14 residues. The CDR3 protein is CASSPPRRQGLLFF. The DNA for the CDR3 is TGTGCCAGTAGTCCACCCAGACGACAGGGTCTCCTGTTTTTT.

This clone was seen only a few times. This rearrangement joins TRBV19 to TRBJ1-1; 8 bases fit TRBD1. The V gene end was trimmed by 4 bases and the J gene end by 0 bases; junction bases not matched to a gene: 7. The CDR3 runs to 16 residues. CDR1 LNHDA and CDR2 SQIVND come from the germline V gene (reference sequence). In DNA form, the CDR3 reads TGTGCCAGTAGTAGCCGGACAGGGAGGGTGAACACTGAAGCTTTCTTT. Translated: CASSSRTGRVNTEAFF. The whole variable domain, filled in from reference TRBV19 and TRBJ1-1, reads DGGITQSPKYLFRKEGQNVTLSCEQNLNHDAMYWYRQDPGQGLRLIYYSQIVNDFQKGDIAEGYSVSREKKESFPLTVTSAQKNPTAFYLCASSSRTGRVNTEAFFGQGTRLTVV.

The gene calls are TRBV28 and TRBJ1-2, with a possible D match to TRBD1 (5 bases). Per germline, CDR1 MDHEN and CDR2 SYDVKM. V gave up 4 bases and J gave up 1 base, with 13 bases separating them. The CDR3 has 15 residues. CDR3 sequence (DNA): TGTGCCAGCAGTTCTCAGGGCCTTGGTAACTATGGCTACACCTTC. Translation: CASSSQGLGNYGYTF.